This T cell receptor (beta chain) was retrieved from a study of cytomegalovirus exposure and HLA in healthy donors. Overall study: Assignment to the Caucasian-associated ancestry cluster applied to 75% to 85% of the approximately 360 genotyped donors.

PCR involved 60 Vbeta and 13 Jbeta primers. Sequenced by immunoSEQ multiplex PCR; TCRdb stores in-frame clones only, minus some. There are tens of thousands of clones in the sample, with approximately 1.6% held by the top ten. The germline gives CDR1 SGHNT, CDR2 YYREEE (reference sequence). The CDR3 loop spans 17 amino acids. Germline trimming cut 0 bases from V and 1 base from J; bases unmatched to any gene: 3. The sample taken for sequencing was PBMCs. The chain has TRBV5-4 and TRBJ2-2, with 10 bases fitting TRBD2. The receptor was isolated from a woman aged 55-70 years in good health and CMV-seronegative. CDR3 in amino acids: CASSLAASGGNTGELFF. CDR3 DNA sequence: TGTGCCAGCAGCTTGGCGGCTAGCGGGGGGAACACCGGGGAGCTGTTTTTT. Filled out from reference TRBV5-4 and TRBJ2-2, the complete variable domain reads ETGVTQSPTHLIKTRGQQVTLRCSSQSGHNTVSWYQQALGQGPQFIFQYYREEENGRGNFPPRFSGLQFPNYSSELNVNALELDDSALYLCASSLAASGGNTGELFFGEGSRLTVL.